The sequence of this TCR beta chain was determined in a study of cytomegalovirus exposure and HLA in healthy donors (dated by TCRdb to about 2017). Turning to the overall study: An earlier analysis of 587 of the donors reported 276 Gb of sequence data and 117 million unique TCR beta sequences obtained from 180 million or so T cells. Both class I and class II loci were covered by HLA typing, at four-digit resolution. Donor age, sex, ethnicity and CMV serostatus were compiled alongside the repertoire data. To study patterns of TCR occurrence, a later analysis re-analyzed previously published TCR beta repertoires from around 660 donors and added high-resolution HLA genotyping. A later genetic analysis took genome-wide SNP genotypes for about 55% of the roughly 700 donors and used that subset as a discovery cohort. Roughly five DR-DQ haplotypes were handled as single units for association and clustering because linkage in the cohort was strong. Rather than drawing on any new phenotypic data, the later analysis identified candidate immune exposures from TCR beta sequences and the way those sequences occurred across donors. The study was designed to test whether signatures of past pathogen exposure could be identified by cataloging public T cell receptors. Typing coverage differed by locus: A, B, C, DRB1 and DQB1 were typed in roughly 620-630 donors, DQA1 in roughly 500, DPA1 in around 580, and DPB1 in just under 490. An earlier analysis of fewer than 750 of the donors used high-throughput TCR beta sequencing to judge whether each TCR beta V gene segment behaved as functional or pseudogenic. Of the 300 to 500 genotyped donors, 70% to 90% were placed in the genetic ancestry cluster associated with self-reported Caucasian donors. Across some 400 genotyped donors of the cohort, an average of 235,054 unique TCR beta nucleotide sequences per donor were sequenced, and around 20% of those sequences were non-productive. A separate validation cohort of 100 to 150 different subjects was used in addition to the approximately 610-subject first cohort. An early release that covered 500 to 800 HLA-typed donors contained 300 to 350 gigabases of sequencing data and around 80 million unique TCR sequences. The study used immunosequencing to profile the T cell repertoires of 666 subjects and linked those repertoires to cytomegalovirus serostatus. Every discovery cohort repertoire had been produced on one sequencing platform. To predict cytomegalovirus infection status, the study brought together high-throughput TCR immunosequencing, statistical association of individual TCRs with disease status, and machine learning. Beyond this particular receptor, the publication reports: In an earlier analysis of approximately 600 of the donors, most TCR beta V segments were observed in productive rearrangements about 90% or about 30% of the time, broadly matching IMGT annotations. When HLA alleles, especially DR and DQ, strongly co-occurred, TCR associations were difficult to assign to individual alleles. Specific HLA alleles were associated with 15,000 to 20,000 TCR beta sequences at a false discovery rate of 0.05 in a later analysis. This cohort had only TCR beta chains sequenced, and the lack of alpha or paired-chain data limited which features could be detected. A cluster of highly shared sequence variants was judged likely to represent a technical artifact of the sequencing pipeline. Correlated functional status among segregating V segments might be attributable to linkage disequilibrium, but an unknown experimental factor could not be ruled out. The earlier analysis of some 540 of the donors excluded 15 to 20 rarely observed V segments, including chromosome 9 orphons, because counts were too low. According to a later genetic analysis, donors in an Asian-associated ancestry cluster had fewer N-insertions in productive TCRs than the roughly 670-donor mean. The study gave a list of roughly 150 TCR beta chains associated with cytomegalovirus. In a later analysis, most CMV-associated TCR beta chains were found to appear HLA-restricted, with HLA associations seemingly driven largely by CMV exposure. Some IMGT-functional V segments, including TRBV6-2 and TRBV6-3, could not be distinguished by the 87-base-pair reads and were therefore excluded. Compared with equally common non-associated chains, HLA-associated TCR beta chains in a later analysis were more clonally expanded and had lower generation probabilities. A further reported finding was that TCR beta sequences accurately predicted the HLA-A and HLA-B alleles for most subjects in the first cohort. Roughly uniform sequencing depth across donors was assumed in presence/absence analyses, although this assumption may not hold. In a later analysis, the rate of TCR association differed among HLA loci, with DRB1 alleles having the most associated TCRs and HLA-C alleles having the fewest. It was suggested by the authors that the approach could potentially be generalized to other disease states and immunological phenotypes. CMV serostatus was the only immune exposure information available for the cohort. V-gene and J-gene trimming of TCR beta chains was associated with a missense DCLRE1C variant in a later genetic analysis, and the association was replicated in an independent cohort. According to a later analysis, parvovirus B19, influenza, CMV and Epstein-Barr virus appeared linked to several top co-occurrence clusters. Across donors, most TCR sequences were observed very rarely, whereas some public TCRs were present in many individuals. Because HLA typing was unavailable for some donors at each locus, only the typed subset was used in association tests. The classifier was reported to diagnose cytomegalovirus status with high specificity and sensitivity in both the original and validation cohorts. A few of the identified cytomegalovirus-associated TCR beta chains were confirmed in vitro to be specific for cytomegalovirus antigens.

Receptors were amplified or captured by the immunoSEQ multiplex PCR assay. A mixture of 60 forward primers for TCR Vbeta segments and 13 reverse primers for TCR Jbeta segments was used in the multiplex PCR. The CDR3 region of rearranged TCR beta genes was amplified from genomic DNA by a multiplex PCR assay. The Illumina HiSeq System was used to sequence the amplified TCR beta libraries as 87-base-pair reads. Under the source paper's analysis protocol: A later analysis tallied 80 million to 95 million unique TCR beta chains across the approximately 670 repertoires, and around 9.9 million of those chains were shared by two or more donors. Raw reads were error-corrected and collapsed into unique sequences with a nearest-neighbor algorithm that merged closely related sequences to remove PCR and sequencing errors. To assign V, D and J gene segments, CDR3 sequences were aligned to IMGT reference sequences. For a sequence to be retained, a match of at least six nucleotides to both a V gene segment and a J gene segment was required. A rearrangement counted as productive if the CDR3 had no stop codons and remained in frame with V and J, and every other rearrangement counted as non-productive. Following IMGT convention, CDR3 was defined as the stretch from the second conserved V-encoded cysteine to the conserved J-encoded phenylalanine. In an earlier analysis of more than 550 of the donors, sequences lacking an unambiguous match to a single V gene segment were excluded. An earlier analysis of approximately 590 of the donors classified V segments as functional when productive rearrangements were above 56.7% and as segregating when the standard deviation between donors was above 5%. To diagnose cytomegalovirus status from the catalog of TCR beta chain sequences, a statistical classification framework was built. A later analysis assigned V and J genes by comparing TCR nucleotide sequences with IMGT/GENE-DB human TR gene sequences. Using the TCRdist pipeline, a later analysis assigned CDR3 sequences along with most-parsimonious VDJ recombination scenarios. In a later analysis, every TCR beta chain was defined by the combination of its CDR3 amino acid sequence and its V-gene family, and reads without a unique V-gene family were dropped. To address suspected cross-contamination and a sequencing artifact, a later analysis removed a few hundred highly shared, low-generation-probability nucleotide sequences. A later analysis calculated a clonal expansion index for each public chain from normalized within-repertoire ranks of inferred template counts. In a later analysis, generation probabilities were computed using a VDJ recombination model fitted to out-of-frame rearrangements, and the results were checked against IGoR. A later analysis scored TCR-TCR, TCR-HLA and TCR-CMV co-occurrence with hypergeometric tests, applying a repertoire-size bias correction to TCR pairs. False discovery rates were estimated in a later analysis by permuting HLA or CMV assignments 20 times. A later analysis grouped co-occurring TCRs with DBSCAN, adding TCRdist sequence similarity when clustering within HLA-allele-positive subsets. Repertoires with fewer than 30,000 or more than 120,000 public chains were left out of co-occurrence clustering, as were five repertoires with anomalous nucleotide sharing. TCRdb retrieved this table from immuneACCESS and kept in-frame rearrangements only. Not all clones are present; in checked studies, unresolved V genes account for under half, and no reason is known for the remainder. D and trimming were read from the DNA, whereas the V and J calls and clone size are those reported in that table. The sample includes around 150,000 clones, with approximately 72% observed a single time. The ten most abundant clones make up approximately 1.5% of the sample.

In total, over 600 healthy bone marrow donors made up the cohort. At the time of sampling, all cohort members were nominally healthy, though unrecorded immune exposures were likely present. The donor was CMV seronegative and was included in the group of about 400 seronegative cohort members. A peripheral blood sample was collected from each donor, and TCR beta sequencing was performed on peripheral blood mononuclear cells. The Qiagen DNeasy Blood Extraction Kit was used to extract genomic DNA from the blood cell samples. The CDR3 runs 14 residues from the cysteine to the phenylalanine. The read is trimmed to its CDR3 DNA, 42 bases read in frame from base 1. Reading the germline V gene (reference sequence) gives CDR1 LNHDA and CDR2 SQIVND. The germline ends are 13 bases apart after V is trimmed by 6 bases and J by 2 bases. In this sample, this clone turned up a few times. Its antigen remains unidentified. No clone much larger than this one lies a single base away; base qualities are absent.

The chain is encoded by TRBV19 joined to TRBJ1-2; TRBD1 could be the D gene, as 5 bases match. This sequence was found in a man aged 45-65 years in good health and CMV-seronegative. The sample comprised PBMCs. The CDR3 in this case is CASSALQGNYGYTF. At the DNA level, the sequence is TGTGCCAGTAGCGCTTTGCAGGGAAACTATGGCTACACCTTC.